What follows are 3 T cell receptor beta chains derived from one specimen sequenced in a study of cytomegalovirus exposure and HLA in healthy donors. The PCR employed 60 Vbeta primers together with 13 Jbeta primers. Using immunoSEQ multiplex PCR, the repertoire was profiled, and TCRdb retains in-frame clones only, with some absent. The repertoire includes 120,000 to 150,000 clones, about two thirds of them detected once, and 1.5% to 2% sits in the top ten. The sample was PBMCs. Source of these receptors: a woman under 30 in good health and CMV-seronegative.

V gene TRBV7-9 combines with J gene TRBJ2-2; 7 nucleotides match TRBD1. This CDR3 region has 16 residues. V trimming: 6 bases; J trimming: 1 base; junction bases outside the gene matches: 8. Germline assignment: CDR1 SEHNR and CDR2 FQNEAQ (reference sequence). The CDR3 protein is CASRPRTGLNTGELFF. The CDR3 nucleotides are TGTGCCAGCAGGCCGAGGACAGGACTGAACACCGGGGAGCTGTTTTTT.

The chain combines TRBV6-6 with TRBJ2-6; D remains unclear. Germline CDR1 reads MNHNY; CDR2 reads SVGAGI (reference sequence). The CDR3 sequence is 15 residues long. Trimming removed 6 bases from V and 0 bases from J, with 9 bases in between. This chain's CDR3 is CASSEKSSGANVLTF. The CDR3, as DNA: TGTGCCAGCAGCGAGAAGAGCTCTGGGGCCAACGTCCTGACTTTC.

The CDR3 DNA is TGTGCCAGCTCCCCTACGACAGGGTGGAACACTGAAGCTTTCTTT. Translation: CASSPTTGWNTEAFF. The chain couples TRBV18 to TRBJ1-1, with 7 positions matching TRBD1. Germline V gives CDR1 KGHSH, CDR2 LQKENI. With 6 bases clipped from V and 1 base from J, the junction kept 8 bases outside the gene matches. CDR3 length equals 15 residues.